These T cell receptor beta chains were read from a single sample in a study of cytomegalovirus exposure and HLA in healthy donors. Clones were sequenced by immunoSEQ multiplex PCR, and TCRdb holds only the in-frame ones, with some missing. The data show 190,000 or so clones, more than 65% seen once. The sample consisted of PBMCs. These receptors were obtained from a woman aged 18 to 35 in good health and CMV-seropositive. The CDR3 runs from the conserved cysteine through the conserved F or W. The D gene is left open where the match is weak. Clone size is shown for a subset of rows, as once, few, many or a class of expanded clone.

d_call	v_call	j_call	clone_size	cdr3_aa	cdr3_nt
.	TRBV19	TRBJ2-4	.	CASSASGEAKNIQYF	TGTGCCAGTAGTGCGTCGGGGGAGGCCAAAAACATTCAGTACTTC
.	TRBV4-1	TRBJ1-2	.	CASSQPTGGEGYTF	TGCGCCAGCAGCCAACCCACGGGGGGAGAGGGCTACACCTTC
TRBD1	TRBV19	TRBJ2-7	.	CATRTGDPYEQYF	TGTGCCACGAGGACAGGGGACCCCTACGAGCAGTACTTC
TRBD1	TRBV2	TRBJ1-1	.	CASSDRTGGLNTEAFF	TGTGCCAGCAGTGATCGGACAGGGGGGCTGAACACTGAAGCTTTCTTT
.	TRBV9	TRBJ1-2	few	CASSPQGYGYTF	TGTGCCAGCAGTCCCCAGGGCTATGGCTACACCTTC
.	TRBV7-9	TRBJ2-7	few	CASSSGEVNYEQYF	TGTGCCAGCAGCTCCGGTGAGGTGAACTACGAGCAGTACTTC
.	TRBV19	TRBJ2-3	.	CASSIFGARAPDTQYF	TGTGCCAGTAGTATTTTTGGGGCCCGGGCCCCAGATACGCAGTATTTT
.	TRBV10-2	TRBJ2-1	.	CASQRTTLSYNEQFF	TGCGCCAGCCAGCGGACGACCCTCTCCTACAATGAGCAGTTCTTC
.	TRBV5-4	TRBJ1-6	.	CASSHGPLSSYNSPLHF	TGTGCCAGCAGCCACGGTCCACTGAGCTCCTATAATTCACCCCTCCACTTT
.	TRBV29-1	TRBJ2-1	.	CSVEWGQSYNEQFF	TGCAGCGTTGAATGGGGACAATCCTACAATGAGCAGTTCTTC
.	TRBV4-1	TRBJ1-6	.	CASSRLQSALFPLHF	TGCGCCAGCAGCCGGCTGCAGTCCGCACTATTCCCCCTCCACTTT
.	TRBV4-1	TRBJ2-3	.	CASSQIGLAGDTQYF	TGCGCCAGCAGCCAGATTGGGCTAGCCGGTGATACGCAGTATTTT
TRBD2	TRBV4-1	TRBJ2-3	.	CASSHRLAGTDTQYF	TGCGCCAGCAGCCATCGACTAGCGGGCACAGATACGCAGTATTTT
.	TRBV6-1	TRBJ1-4	.	CASSENLGGEGLFF	TGTGCCAGCAGTGAGAACCTAGGGGGGGAGGGACTGTTTTTT
TRBD2	TRBV4-2	TRBJ2-7	few	CASSQAPSGGPYEQYF	TGTGCCAGCAGCCAAGCTCCTAGCGGGGGCCCCTACGAGCAGTACTTC
TRBD1	TRBV29-1	TRBJ1-1	.	CSVEPGTGGTEAFF	TGCAGCGTTGAACCTGGGACAGGGGGCACTGAAGCTTTCTTT
.	TRBV29-1	TRBJ2-7	.	CSVELQGSSYEQYF	TGCAGCGTTGAATTGCAGGGCAGCTCCTACGAGCAGTACTTC
.	TRBV7-9	TRBJ2-6	.	CASRDSAGANVLTF	TGTGCCAGCCGGGACTCGGCTGGGGCCAACGTCCTGACTTTC
.	TRBV5-1	TRBJ1-4	.	CASSLTGLTNEKLFF	TGCGCCAGCAGCTTAACGGGACTGACTAATGAAAAACTGTTTTTT
.	TRBV5-6	TRBJ1-5	few	CASSRGGPQHF	TGTGCCAGCAGCCGTGGAGGTCCCCAGCATTTT
TRBD1	TRBV6-1	TRBJ1-6	once	CASLGRQGNSPLHF	TGTGCCAGCCTGGGAAGACAGGGAAATTCACCCCTCCACTTT
.	TRBV9	TRBJ2-2	.	CASSPGPAGTGELFF	TGTGCCAGCAGCCCGGGGCCAGCGGGCACCGGGGAGCTGTTTTTT
TRBD1	TRBV7-3	TRBJ2-1	.	CASSPLGDRGYEQFF	TGTGCCAGCAGCCCCCTTGGAGACAGGGGATATGAGCAGTTCTTC
TRBD1	TRBV19	TRBJ2-7	few	CASGDRGYEQYF	TGTGCCAGTGGAGACAGGGGCTACGAGCAGTACTTC
TRBD1	TRBV5-6	TRBJ2-3	.	CASSPRDSPKRTQYF	TGTGCCAGCAGCCCCAGGGACAGCCCTAAGAGAACGCAGTATTTT
TRBD2	TRBV5-1	TRBJ2-1	.	CASRTAGREYEQFF	TGCGCCAGCCGTACAGCGGGGCGGGAATATGAGCAGTTCTTC
.	TRBV7-8	TRBJ1-1	.	CASSMDRNTEAFF	TGTGCCAGCAGTATGGACAGGAACACTGAAGCTTTCTTT
.	TRBV27	TRBJ2-6	.	CASSSISGANVLTF	TGTGCCAGCAGTTCCATCTCTGGGGCCAACGTCCTGACTTTC
.	TRBV5-1	TRBJ2-7	.	CASRVAGDSYEQYF	TGCGCCAGCAGGGTCGCAGGGGACTCCTACGAGCAGTACTTC
TRBD2	TRBV19	TRBJ2-5	few	CASAASGQETQYF	TGTGCCAGCGCCGCTAGCGGGCAAGAGACCCAGTACTTC
.	TRBV5-6	TRBJ1-3	.	CASSLGPDTAIYF	TGTGCCAGCAGCTTGGGTCCGGACACGGCCATATATTTT
TRBD2	TRBV11-2	TRBJ2-7	few	CASSRLAGPYEQYF	TGTGCCAGCAGTCGACTAGCGGGGCCCTACGAGCAGTACTTC
.	TRBV7-6	TRBJ1-2	.	CASSLRPGGDYGYTF	TGTGCCAGCAGCCTACGACCGGGGGGTGACTATGGCTACACCTTC
.	TRBV13	TRBJ1-2	.	CASTQRGIGRYYGYTF	TGTGCCAGCACCCAGAGGGGGATAGGGCGGTACTATGGCTACACCTTC
.	TRBV7-9	TRBJ1-1	.	CASRLKGVNTEAFF	TGTGCCAGCAGGTTAAAGGGGGTGAACACTGAAGCTTTCTTT
TRBD1	TRBV9	TRBJ1-2	once	CASSVAGTGGYGYTF	TGTGCCAGCAGCGTAGCTGGTACAGGGGGGTATGGCTACACCTTC
.	TRBV6-1	TRBJ1-4	.	CASSERGTVNEKLFF	TGTGCCAGCAGTGAACGGGGGACGGTTAATGAAAAACTGTTTTTT
.	TRBV7-2	TRBJ1-1	.	CASSLGIGLGAFNTEAFF	TGTGCCAGCAGCTTAGGGATAGGATTGGGGGCCTTCAACACTGAAGCTTTCTTT
TRBD1	TRBV9	TRBJ1-1	.	CASSVGTGGFDTEAFF	TGTGCCAGCAGCGTGGGGACAGGGGGTTTCGACACTGAAGCTTTCTTT
.	TRBV29-1	TRBJ1-5	.	CSVQNSNQPQHF	TGCAGCGTCCAGAATAGCAATCAGCCCCAGCATTTT
TRBD1	TRBV15	TRBJ2-2	.	CATSSTTGAKGNTGELFF	TGTGCCACCAGCAGCACCACAGGGGCGAAGGGAAACACCGGGGAGCTGTTTTTT
TRBD2	TRBV12-5	TRBJ2-1	few	CASGLGLAAGEQFF	TGTGCTAGTGGTTTAGGACTAGCGGCCGGCGAGCAGTTCTTC
.	TRBV29-1	TRBJ2-3	.	CSLLTGGSTDTQYF	TGCAGCCTCCTAACGGGGGGCTCCACAGATACGCAGTATTTT
TRBD1	TRBV7-8	TRBJ1-1	.	CASSSSTGALHTEAFF	TGTGCCAGCAGCTCGTCTACAGGGGCCCTTCACACTGAAGCTTTCTTT
.	TRBV6-6	TRBJ1-3	.	CASSYIPGGDTIYF	TGTGCCAGCAGTTACATTCCCGGCGGAGACACCATATATTTT
TRBD1	TRBV19	TRBJ1-2	.	CASEGQAPGIGGYTF	TGTGCCAGTGAGGGACAGGCCCCAGGGATCGGTGGCTACACCTTC
.	TRBV6-6	TRBJ1-5	.	CASSYREGGQPQHF	TGTGCCAGCAGTTACAGGGAGGGTGGTCAGCCCCAGCATTTT
.	TRBV12-5	TRBJ1-2	.	CASGSSPGSYGYTF	TGTGCTAGTGGTTCGTCACCAGGGTCCTATGGCTACACCTTC
.	TRBV15	TRBJ2-7	.	CATSKTSYEQYF	TGTGCCACCAGCAAAACAAGCTACGAGCAGTACTTC
.	TRBV7-2	TRBJ2-7	.	CASSLRTEASYEQYF	TGTGCCAGCAGCTTAAGGACAGAAGCTTCCTACGAGCAGTACTTC
.	TRBV29-1	TRBJ2-1	.	CSVGSGHNYNEQFF	TGCAGCGTTGGGTCGGGACACAACTACAATGAGCAGTTCTTC
.	TRBV9	TRBJ1-4	.	CASSVWGATNEKLFF	TGTGCCAGCAGCGTATGGGGGGCAACTAATGAAAAACTGTTTTTT
.	TRBV7-6	TRBJ2-2	.	CASSPRQGGNGELFF	TGTGCCAGCAGCCCTCGGCAGGGTGGTAACGGGGAGCTGTTTTTT
.	TRBV5-4	TRBJ1-6	.	CASSLGRGRRGPLHF	TGTGCCAGCAGCTTGGGCCGGGGACGGCGGGGACCCCTCCACTTT
.	TRBV4-2	TRBJ1-2	.	CASSQEGGGGYGYTF	TGTGCCAGCAGCCAAGAAGGGGGGGGAGGATATGGCTACACCTTC